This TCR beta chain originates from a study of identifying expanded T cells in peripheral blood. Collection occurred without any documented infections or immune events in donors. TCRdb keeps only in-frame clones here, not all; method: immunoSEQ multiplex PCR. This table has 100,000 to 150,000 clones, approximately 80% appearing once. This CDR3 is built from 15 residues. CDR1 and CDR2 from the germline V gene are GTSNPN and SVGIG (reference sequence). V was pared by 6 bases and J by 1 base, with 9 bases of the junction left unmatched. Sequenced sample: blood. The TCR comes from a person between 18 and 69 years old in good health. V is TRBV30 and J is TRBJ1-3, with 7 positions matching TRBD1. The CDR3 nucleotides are TGTGCCTGTCCCCAGTGGGGACAGTCTGGAAACACCATATATTTT. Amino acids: CACPQWGQSGNTIYF.